The 23 T cell receptor beta chains reported below all come from one sample, sequenced in a study of Tregs in tolerant kidney transplant recipients. Recipients received nonmyeloablative bone marrow transplants from related graft donors, with transient mixed chimerism. Repertoires were generated with immunoSEQ multiplex PCR, while TCRdb's copy carries only in-frame clones and drops some. The sample totals around 10,000 clones. The sequencing used CD8+ T cells from blood (PBMCs), collected 24 months after the transplant. These TCRs come from a human patient who received a combined kidney and bone marrow transplant. Some of these T cells may belong to the graft donor.

Concerning this clone itself: The read stops 3 residues short of the end of the CDR3; the missing end is completed from the germline J gene. The chain carries TRBV7-9 and TRBJ1-1; tentative D call: TRBD1 (5 bases). Germline loops: CDR1 SEHNR, CDR2 FQNEAQ (reference sequence). Trimming pared 4 bases from V and 1 base from J, leaving 13 bases between. The CDR3 is 15 residues long. The covered CDR3 bases are TGTGCCAGCAGCTCTCCCCGGGGGAAGAACACTGAA. It is translated as CASSSPRGKNTE. The entire CDR3 is CASSSPRGKNTEAFF.

A remark on this clone: The read terminates 3 residues ahead of where the CDR3 ends, so the germline J gene completes it. The gene calls are TRBV10-3 and TRBJ2-2, with TRBD2 identical over 11 bases. J gave up 2 bases and V 2 bases, and 4 bases lay outside the gene matches. CDR3 size: 17 residues. The germline CDR1 and CDR2 sequences are ENHRY and SYGVKD. Partial CDR3 DNA: TGTGCCATCAGTGAGAGAACTAGCGGGAGTAACACCGGGGAG. This encodes CAISERTSGSNTGE. The whole CDR3 protein is CAISERTSGSNTGELFF.

Regarding this clone: The CDR3 end lies 3 residues beyond the end of the read and is filled in from the germline J gene. The chain links TRBV29-1 to TRBJ2-7; 12 nucleotides line up with TRBD2. The CDR3 runs to 14 residues. Germline-derived CDR1 and CDR2 are SQVTM and ANQGSEA. Trimming at V came to 6 bases and at J to 1 base, leaving 4 bases not matched to a gene. The covered CDR3 bases are TGCAGCGTGAAGGGACTAGCGGGTTCCTACGAG. This gives the protein CSVKGLAGSYE. The full CDR3 reads CSVKGLAGSYEQYF.

In the case of this clone: The sequenced fragment ends 3 residues before the CDR3 boundary, so the rest is inferred from the germline J gene. The rearrangement uses TRBV7-9 and TRBJ1-6; possible D gene TRBD1, 6 bases. The CDR3 runs 15 residues. Germline loops: CDR1 SEHNR, CDR2 FQNEAQ (reference sequence). V lost 5 bases, J lost 6 bases, and 14 bases lay in between. CDR3 bases read: TGTGCCAGCAGCCGGCCGGGACAACGTAATTCACCC. This encodes CASSRPGQRNSP. The full CDR3 protein is CASSRPGQRNSPLHF.

Remarks on this clone: The CDR3 end is not reached by the read, which stops 3 residues before it; the germline J gene fills it in. This sequence joins TRBV5-1 and TRBJ1-1; D unclear. The CDR3 is made up of 17 amino acids. The germline CDR1 and CDR2 sequences are SGHRS and YFSETQ. CDR3 sequence: CASSHPLAGGPGDTAFF. The sequenced part of the CDR3 DNA is TGCGCCAGCAGCCACCCCCTAGCGGGAGGGCCTGGAGATACG.

Concerning this clone: The read ends 3 residues shy of where the CDR3 ends; the end is completed using the germline J gene. The chain is built from TRBV19 and TRBJ2-7, with TRBD1 matching 9 bases. CDR1 LNHDA and CDR2 SQIVND come from the germline V gene (reference sequence). The ends lost 3 bases at V and 3 bases at J; junction bases unmatched: 3. This CDR3 has 14 amino acids. The part of the CDR3 DNA that was read is TGTGCCAGTAGTATTACAGGGGGCATCTACGAG. The encoded protein is CASSITGGIYE. The CDR3 in full is CASSITGGIYEQYF.

Comment on this clone: Read sequence stops 3 residues before the CDR3 end, and the germline J gene provides the missing end. The chain recombines TRBV4-1 with TRBJ2-3; 9 bases match TRBD2. The CDR3 sequence is 16 residues long. With 0 bases clipped from V and 5 bases from J, the junction kept 6 bases outside the gene matches. Germline values: CDR1 MGHRA, CDR2 YSYEKL. The sequenced part of the CDR3 DNA is TGCGCCAGCAGCCAAGACGGCGGGAGGGCCGTAGATACG. This gives the protein CASSQDGGRAVDT. The full CDR3 sequence reads CASSQDGGRAVDTQYF.

As concerns this clone: The read ends 3 residues before the CDR3 terminus; that terminus is restored from the germline J gene. The V gene is TRBV10-1, the J gene TRBJ1-4; D gene ambiguous. V dropped 2 bases and J dropped 8 bases, with 12 bases sitting between them. This CDR3 is 14 amino acids long. Germline CDR1 reads WNHNN; CDR2 reads SYGVQD (reference sequence). The CDR3 is CASSEVRPKEKLFF. Incomplete CDR3 DNA: TGCGCCAGCAGTGAGGTCAGGCCCAAAGAAAAA.

For this clone: The CDR3 end falls 3 residues outside the read, so it is completed with the germline J gene. The rearrangement links TRBV7-9 to TRBJ2-7; D gene uncertain. V was shortened by 6 bases and J by 1 base, with 13 bases between the two germline ends. Germline V gene lookup returns CDR1 SEHNR and CDR2 FQNEAQ (reference sequence). The CDR3 is 14 residues long. CDR3 region: CASSPPGRSYEQYF. CDR3 bases read: TGTGCCAGCAGTCCCCCAGGTAGGTCCTACGAG.

To note about this clone: From the germline J gene comes the end of the CDR3, since the read stops 3 residues before it. The J gene is TRBJ2-3, the V gene TRBV29-1, with no clear D. This CDR3 region has 14 residues. Trimming cost V 2 bases and J 6 bases, with 15 bases left between them. From germline, CDR1 is SQVTM and CDR2 ANQGSEA. CDR3 DNA, as far as it was read: TGCAGCGTTGAACCCTCGAGACTGACGGATACG. This sequence encodes CSVEPSRLTDT. The whole CDR3 reads CSVEPSRLTDTQYF.

Remarks on this clone: Read coverage stops 3 residues before the CDR3 terminus; the germline J gene supplies the remainder. The chain carries TRBV13 and TRBJ2-1; 9 positions agree with TRBD2. This CDR3 spans 16 amino acids. V lost 1 base to trimming and J lost 5 bases; unmatched junction nucleotides: 6. Germline V gives CDR1 PRHDT, CDR2 FYEKMQ (reference sequence). The sequenced CDR3 bases are TGTGCCAGCAGCTTAGTGGCTAGCGGGAAGGACAATGAG. This encodes CASSLVASGKDNE. The complete CDR3 sequence is CASSLVASGKDNEQFF. Full variable domain (remainder filled in from reference TRBV13 and TRBJ2-1): AAGVIQSPRHLIKEKRETATLKCYPIPRHDTVYWYQQGPGQDPQFLISFYEKMQSDKGSIPDRFSAQQFSDYHSELNMSSLELGDSALYFCASSLVASGKDNEQFFGPGTRLTVL.

With regard to this clone: Sequencing ends 3 residues short of the CDR3 end; the germline J gene provides the rest. The chain carries TRBV5-1 and TRBJ2-7; a possible D gene is TRBD2 (7 bases). The V end was cut by 4 bases, the J end by 2 bases, with 19 bases between. The CDR3 contains 16 residues. The germline V gene encodes CDR1 SGHRS and CDR2 YFSETQ. Partial CDR3 DNA: TGCGCCAGCAGCCCCGGGGGGCCTCGGGTCACCTACGAG. Translating it yields CASSPGGPRVTYE. The entire CDR3 sequence reads CASSPGGPRVTYEQYF.

Concerning this clone itself: The CDR3 is cut off 3 residues early in the read; its end comes from the germline J gene. The V and J genes are TRBV29-1 and TRBJ2-6; 7 bases agree with TRBD1. The V segment lost 1 base and the J segment 0 bases; nucleotides outside the gene matches: 3. Germline CDR1 and CDR2: SQVTM and ANQGSEA. This CDR3 comprises 16 residues. This CDR3 is CSVEGRQGSGANVLTF. CDR3 DNA, as far as it was read: TGCAGCGTTGAAGGGAGACAGGGCTCTGGGGCCAACGTC.

On this clone: The CDR3 end is not reached by the read, which stops 3 residues before it; the germline J gene fills it in. The chain has TRBV2 and TRBJ1-3, with 10 bases that match TRBD1. The CDR3 runs 15 residues. Germline CDR1 is SNHLY and CDR2 is FYNNEI. J gave up 2 bases and V 5 bases, and 3 bases lay outside the gene matches. The CDR3 sequence is CASSFGTGAGNTIYF. The part of the CDR3 DNA that was read is TGTGCCAGCAGTTTCGGGACAGGGGCTGGAAACACC.

On this clone: The CDR3 goes on 3 residues after the read ends, and that part is filled in from the germline J gene. The chain uses TRBV30 and TRBJ1-1; no clear D gene. The germline CDR1 and CDR2 sequences are GTSNPN and SVGIG (reference sequence). The CDR3 consists of 13 residues. V lost 3 bases and J lost 6, with 14 bases in between. The DNA read from the CDR3 is TGTGCCTGGAGGGGCGGCGGGGATCCTGAA. Its translation is CAWRGGGDPE. The entire CDR3 reads CAWRGGGDPEAFF.

About this clone itself: The CDR3 end lies 3 residues beyond the end of the read and is filled in from the germline J gene. The chain joins TRBV5-6 to TRBJ1-2, with D possibly matching TRBD1 (5 bases). Between the trimmed V and J ends, which lost 4 bases and 6 bases, there was a span of 13 bases. Germline loops: CDR1 SGHDT, CDR2 YYEEEE. The CDR3 runs 13 residues. This CDR3 reads CASSHNGGDGYTF. The sequenced CDR3 bases are TGTGCCAGCAGCCACAACGGGGGTGATGGC.

Remarks on this clone: The missing CDR3 end, 3 residues past where the read stops, is filled in from the germline J gene. V gene TRBV30 combines with J gene TRBJ1-1; no clear D. The CDR3 consists of 13 residues. Germline loops: CDR1 GTSNPN, CDR2 SVGIG (reference sequence). Trimming stripped 2 bases from V and 1 base from J, with 8 bases between. CDR3 bases read: TGTGCCTGGAGTACCACTGAGAACACTGAA. Protein sequence: CAWSTTENTE. The full CDR3 protein is CAWSTTENTEAFF.

On this clone itself: The read halts 3 residues ahead of the CDR3 end, with the missing end drawn from the germline J gene. The rearrangement links TRBV10-1 to TRBJ2-7, with TRBD2 as a possible D gene (5 bases). The CDR3 is 13 residues long. CDR1 and CDR2 (germline): WNHNN, SYGVQD (reference sequence). Trimming pared 4 bases from V and 1 base from J, leaving 8 bases between. CDR3 loop: CASSGTDSYEQYF. Partial CDR3 DNA: TGCGCCAGCAGTGGGACTGATTCCTACGAG.

For this clone: Read data end 3 residues before the CDR3 end; the end is taken from the germline J gene. V gene TRBV29-1 combines with J gene TRBJ2-1, with 14 bases aligning to TRBD2. Germline V lookup: CDR1 SQVTM, CDR2 ANQGSEA. The CDR3 is made up of 17 amino acids. V shed 7 bases and J 7 bases; nucleotides not matched to a gene: 15. The covered CDR3 bases are TGCAGCGCTTTTAACCAGGGACTAGCGGGAGAAGTGAATGAG. This sequence encodes CSAFNQGLAGEVNE. The complete CDR3 protein is CSAFNQGLAGEVNEQFF.

Points on this clone: Coverage ceases 3 residues before the CDR3 finishes, and the germline J gene fills in the end. The chain employs TRBV5-1 and TRBJ2-2; D possibly corresponds to TRBD1 (5 bases). V was clipped by 4 bases and J by 0 bases, with 10 bases between them. Germline V gene lookup returns CDR1 SGHRS and CDR2 YFSETQ. CDR3 length: 15 residues. The CDR3 protein is CASSPDNPNTGELFF. CDR3 DNA, as far as it was read: TGCGCCAGCAGCCCGGACAATCCGAACACCGGGGAG. The complete variable domain, with remaining parts taken from reference TRBV5-1 and TRBJ2-2, reads KAGVTQTPRYLIKTRGQQVTLSCSPISGHRSVSWYQQTPGQGLQFLFEYFSETQRNKGNFPGRFSGRQFSNSRSEMNVSTLELGDSALYLCASSPDNPNTGELFFGEGSRLTVL.

As concerns this clone: The read falls 3 residues short of the CDR3 end, and the missing part is taken from the germline J gene. The chain combines TRBV30 with TRBJ2-1, with 11 bases lining up with TRBD2. The CDR3 has 17 residues. Trimming took 0 bases from V and 4 from J; bases not matched to a gene: 8. Germline V gene data show CDR1 as GTSNPN and CDR2 as SVGIG (reference sequence). CDR3 amino acids: CAWSVNLVAGGYNEQFF. CDR3 DNA, as far as it was read: TGTGCCTGGAGTGTAAACCTAGTAGCGGGAGGGTACAATGAG. The full variable domain, its missing parts supplied by reference TRBV30 and TRBJ2-1, is SQTIHQWPATLVQPVGSPLSLECTVEGTSNPNLYWYRQAAGRGLQLLFYSVGIGQISSEVPQNLSASRPQDRQFILSSKKLLLSDSGFYLCAWSVNLVAGGYNEQFFGPGTRLTVL.

About this clone itself: The read comes to an end 3 residues before the CDR3 does, leaving the germline J gene to fill in the end. The V and J genes are TRBV7-9 and TRBJ2-7; weak D call: TRBD1 (5 bases). Trimming removed 2 bases from V and 2 bases from J, with 10 bases in between. CDR1 and CDR2 from the germline V gene are SEHNR and FQNEAQ (reference sequence). This CDR3 region has 14 residues. The DNA read from the CDR3 is TGTGCCAGCAGCTTACCGACAGAAACCTACGAG. As protein: CASSLPTETYE. The CDR3 in its entirety is CASSLPTETYEQYF. The full variable domain, in which reference TRBV7-9 and TRBJ2-7 provide the parts outside the CDR3, is DTGVSQNPRHKITKRGQNVTFRCDPISEHNRLYWYRQTLGQGPEFLTYFQNEAQLEKSRLLSDRFSAERPKGSFSTLEIQRTEQGDSAMYLCASSLPTETYEQYFGPGTRLTVT.

This CDR3 reads CASSMSTNTEAFF. The sequenced part of the CDR3 DNA is TGTGCCAGTAGTATGAGCACGAACACTGAA. The chain employs TRBV19 and TRBJ1-1, with D uncertain. The read ends 3 residues shy of where the CDR3 ends; the end is completed using the germline J gene. Germline loops: CDR1 LNHDA, CDR2 SQIVND (reference sequence). The CDR3 length is 13 residues. Trimming stripped 3 bases from V and 1 base from J, with 6 bases between. Variable domain in full (rest from reference TRBV19 and TRBJ1-1): DGGITQSPKYLFRKEGQNVTLSCEQNLNHDAMYWYRQDPGQGLRLIYYSQIVNDFQKGDIAEGYSVSREKKESFPLTVTSAQKNPTAFYLCASSMSTNTEAFFGQGTRLTVV.